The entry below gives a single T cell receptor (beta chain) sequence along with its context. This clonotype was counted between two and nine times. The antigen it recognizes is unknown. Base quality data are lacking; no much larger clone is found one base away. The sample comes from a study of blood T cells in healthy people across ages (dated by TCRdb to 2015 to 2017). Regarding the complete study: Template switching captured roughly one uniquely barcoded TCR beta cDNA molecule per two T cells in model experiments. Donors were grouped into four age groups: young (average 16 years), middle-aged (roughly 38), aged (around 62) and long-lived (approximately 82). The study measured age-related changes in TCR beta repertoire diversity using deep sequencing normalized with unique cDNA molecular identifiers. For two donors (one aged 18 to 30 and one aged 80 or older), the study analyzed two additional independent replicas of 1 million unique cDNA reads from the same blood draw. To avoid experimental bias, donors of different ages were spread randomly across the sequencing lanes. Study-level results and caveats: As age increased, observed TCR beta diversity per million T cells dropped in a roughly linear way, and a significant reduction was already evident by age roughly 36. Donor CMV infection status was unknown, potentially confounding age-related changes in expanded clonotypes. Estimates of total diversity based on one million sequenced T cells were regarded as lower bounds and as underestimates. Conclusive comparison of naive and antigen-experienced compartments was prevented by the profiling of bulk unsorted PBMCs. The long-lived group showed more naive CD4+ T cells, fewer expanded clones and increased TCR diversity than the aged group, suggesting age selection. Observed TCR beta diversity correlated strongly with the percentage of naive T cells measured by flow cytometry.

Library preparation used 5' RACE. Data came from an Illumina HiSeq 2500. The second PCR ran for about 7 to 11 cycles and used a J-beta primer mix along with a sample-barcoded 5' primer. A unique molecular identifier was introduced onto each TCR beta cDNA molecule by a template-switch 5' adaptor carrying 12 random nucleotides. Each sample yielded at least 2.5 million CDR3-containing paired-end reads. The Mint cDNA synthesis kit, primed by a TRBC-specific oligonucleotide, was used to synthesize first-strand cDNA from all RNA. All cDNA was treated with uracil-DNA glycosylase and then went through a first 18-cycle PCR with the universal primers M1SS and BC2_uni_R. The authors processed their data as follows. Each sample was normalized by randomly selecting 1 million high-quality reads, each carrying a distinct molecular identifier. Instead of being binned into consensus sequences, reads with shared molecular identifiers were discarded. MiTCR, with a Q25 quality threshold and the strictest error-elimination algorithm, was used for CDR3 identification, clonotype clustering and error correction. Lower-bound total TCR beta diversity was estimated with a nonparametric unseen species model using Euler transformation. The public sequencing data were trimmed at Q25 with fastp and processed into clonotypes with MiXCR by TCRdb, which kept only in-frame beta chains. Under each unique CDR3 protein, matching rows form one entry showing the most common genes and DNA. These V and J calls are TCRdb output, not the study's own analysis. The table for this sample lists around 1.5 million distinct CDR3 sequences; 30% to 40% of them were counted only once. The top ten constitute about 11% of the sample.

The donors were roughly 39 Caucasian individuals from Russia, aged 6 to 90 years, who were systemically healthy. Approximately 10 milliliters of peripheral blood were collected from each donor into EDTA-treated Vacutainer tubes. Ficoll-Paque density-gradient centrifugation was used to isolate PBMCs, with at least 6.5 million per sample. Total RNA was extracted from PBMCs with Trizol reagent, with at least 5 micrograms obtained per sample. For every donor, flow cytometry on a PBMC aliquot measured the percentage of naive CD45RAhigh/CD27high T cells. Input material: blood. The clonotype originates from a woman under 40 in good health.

CDR3 protein: CASSPGRLAGVQETQYF. The bases are TGCGCCAGCAGCCCAGGCCGACTAGCGGGGGTTCAAGAGACCCAGTACTTC. This sequence uses TRBV5-1 and TRBJ2-5; 12 middle bases align to TRBD2. From the germline V gene, CDR1 is SGHRS and CDR2 is YFSETQ. Germline trimming: 4 bases from V, 2 bases from J; junction bases outside gene matches: 9. The CDR3 numbers 17 residues from cysteine through phenylalanine. Only the CDR3 portion is preserved as DNA: 51 bases, with reading frame beginning at the first base.